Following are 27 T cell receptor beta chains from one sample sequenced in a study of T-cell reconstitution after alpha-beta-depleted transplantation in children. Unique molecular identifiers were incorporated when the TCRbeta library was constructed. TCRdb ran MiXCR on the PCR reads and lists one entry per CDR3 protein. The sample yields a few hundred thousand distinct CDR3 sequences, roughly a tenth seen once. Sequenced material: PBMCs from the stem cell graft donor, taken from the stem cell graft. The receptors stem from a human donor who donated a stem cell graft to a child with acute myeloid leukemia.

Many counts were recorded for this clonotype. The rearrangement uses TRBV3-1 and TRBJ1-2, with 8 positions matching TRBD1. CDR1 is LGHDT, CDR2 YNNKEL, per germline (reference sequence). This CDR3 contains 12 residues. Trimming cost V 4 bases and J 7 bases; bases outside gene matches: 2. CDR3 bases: TGTGCCAGCAGCCGGACAGGGTCTGGCTACACCTTC. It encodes CASSRTGSGYTF.

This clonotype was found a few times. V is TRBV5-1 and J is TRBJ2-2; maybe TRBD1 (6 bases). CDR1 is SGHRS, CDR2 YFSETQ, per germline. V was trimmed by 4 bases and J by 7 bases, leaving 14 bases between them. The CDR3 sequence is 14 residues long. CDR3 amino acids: CASSTGQPVGELFF. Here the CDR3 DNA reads TGCGCCAGCAGCACCGGACAGCCCGTCGGGGAGCTGTTTTTT.

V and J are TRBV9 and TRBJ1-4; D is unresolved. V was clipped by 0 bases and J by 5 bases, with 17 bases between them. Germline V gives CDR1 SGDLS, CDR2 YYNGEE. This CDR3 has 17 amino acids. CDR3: CASSVGANGGQNEKLFF. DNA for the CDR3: TGTGCCAGCAGCGTAGGGGCTAATGGTGGTCAGAATGAAAAACTGTTTTTT.

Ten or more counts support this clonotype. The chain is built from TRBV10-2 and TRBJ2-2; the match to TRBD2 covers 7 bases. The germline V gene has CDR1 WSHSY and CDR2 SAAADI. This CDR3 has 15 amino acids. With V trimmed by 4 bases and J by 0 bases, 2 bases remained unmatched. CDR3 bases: TGCGCCAGCAGTGGGGAGGGGTCGAACACCGGGGAGCTGTTTTTT. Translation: CASSGEGSNTGELFF.

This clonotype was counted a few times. The CDR3 here is CASSLISSSGETQYF. The CDR3 DNA is TGTGCCAGCAGCTTAATATCGTCTAGCGGAGAGACCCAGTACTTC. The chain has TRBV7-2 and TRBJ2-5; 7 bases line up with TRBD2. The CDR3 is made up of 15 amino acids. V lost 2 bases and J lost 4; bases outside the gene matches: 7. Germline V gives CDR1 SGHTA, CDR2 FQGNSA.

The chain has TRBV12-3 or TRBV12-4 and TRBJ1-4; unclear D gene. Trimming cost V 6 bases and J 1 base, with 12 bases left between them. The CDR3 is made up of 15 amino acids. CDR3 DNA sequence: TGTGCCAGCAGCCTCTCTCCGGGAACTAATGAAAAACTGTTTTTT. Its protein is CASSLSPGTNEKLFF.

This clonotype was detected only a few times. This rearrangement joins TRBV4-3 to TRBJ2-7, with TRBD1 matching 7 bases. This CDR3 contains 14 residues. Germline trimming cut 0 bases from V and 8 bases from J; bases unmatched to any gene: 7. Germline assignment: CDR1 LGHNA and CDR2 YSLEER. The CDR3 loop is CASSQDRQGYKQYF. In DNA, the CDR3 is TGCGCCAGCAGCCAAGACCGACAGGGCTATAAGCAGTACTTC.

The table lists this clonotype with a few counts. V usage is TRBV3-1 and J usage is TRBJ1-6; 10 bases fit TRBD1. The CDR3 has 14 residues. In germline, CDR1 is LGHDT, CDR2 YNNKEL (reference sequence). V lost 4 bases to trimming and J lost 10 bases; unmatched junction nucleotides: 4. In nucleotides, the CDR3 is TGTGCCAGCAGCCCGGGACAGGGGAGATCACCCCTCCACTTT. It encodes CASSPGQGRSPLHF.

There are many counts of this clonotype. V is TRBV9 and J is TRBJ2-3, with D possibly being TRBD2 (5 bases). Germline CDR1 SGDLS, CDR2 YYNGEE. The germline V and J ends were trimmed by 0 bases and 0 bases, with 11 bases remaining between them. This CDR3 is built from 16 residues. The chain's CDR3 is CASSVAPAASTDTQYF. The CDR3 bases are TGTGCCAGCAGCGTAGCTCCAGCGGCAAGCACAGATACGCAGTATTTT.

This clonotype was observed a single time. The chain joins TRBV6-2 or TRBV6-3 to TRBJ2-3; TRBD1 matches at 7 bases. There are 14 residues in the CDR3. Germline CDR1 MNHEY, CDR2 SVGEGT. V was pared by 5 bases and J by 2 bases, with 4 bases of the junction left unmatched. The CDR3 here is CASSTGQNTDTQYF. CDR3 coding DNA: TGTGCCAGCAGTACGGGACAGAACACAGATACGCAGTATTTT.

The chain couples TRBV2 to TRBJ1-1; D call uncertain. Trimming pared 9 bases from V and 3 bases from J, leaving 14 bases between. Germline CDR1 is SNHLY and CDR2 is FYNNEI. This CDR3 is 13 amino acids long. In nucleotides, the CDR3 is TGTGCCAGGAAGACCCAACCGGACACTGAAGCTTTCTTT. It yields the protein CARKTQPDTEAFF.

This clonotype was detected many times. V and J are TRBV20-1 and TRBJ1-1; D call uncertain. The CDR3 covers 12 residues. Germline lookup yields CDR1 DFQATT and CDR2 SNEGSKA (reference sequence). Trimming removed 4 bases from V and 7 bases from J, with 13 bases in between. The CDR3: CSATGWAFEAFF. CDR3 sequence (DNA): TGCAGTGCTACCGGCTGGGCCTTTGAAGCTTTCTTT.

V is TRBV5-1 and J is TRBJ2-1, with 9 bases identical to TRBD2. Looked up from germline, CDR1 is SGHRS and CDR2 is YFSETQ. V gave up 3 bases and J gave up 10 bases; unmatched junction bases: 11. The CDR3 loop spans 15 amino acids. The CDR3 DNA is TGCGCCAGCAGCTGGGCGGCTAGCGGGGCGGGGGAGCAGTTCTTC. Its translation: CASSWAASGAGEQFF.

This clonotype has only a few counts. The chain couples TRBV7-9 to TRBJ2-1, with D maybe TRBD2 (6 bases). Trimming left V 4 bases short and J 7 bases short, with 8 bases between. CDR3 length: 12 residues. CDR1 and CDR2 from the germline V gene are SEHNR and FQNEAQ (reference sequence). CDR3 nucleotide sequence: TGTGCCAGCAGCTCGACTAGAAATGAGCAGTTCTTC. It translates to CASSSTRNEQFF.

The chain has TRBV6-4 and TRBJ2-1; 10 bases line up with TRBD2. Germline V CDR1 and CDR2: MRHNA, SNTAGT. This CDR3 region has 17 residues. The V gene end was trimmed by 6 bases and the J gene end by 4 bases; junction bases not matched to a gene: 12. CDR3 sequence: CASSPGAGGPGYNEQFF. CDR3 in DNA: TGTGCCAGCAGCCCAGGAGCGGGAGGGCCGGGGTACAATGAGCAGTTCTTC.

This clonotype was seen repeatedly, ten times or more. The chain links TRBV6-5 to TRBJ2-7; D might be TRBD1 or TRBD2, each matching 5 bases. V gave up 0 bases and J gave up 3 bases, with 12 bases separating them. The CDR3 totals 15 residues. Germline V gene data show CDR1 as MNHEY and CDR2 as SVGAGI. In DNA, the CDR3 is TGTGCCAGCAGTTACTCCCGGGACCGAAACTACGAGCAGTACTTC. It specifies CASSYSRDRNYEQYF.

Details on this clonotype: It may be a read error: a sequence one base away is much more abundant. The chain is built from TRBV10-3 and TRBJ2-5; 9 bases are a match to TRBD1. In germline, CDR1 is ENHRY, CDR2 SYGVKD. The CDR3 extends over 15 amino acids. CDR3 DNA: TGTGCCATCAGTGGGGCAGGGACAGGGCAAGAGACCCAGCACTTC. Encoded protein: CAISGAGTGQETQHF.

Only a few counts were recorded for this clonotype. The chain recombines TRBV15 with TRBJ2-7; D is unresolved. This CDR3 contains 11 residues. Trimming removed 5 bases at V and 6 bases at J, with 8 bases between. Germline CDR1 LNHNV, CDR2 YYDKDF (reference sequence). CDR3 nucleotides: TGTGCCACCAGCGGCAACTTCGAGCAGTACTTC. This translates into CATSGNFEQYF.

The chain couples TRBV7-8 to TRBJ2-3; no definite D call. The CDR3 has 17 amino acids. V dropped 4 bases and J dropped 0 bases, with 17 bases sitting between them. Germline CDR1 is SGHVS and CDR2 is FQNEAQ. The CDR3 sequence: CASSSTPRALSTDTQYF. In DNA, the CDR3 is TGTGCCAGCAGCTCAACGCCTCGGGCCCTAAGCACAGATACGCAGTATTTT.

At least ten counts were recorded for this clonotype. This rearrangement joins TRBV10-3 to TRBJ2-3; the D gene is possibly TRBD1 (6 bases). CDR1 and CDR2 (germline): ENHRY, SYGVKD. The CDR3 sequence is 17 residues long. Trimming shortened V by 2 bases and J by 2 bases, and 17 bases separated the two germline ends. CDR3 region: CAISETKDSYSTDTQYF. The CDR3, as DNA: TGTGCCATCAGTGAGACTAAGGACAGCTATTCCACAGATACGCAGTATTTT.

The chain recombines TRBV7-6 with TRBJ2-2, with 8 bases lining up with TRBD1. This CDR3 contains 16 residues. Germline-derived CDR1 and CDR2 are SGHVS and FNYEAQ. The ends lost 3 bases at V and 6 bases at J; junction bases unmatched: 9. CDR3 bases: TGTGCCAGCAGCTTGACAGGGGAAAGTCGGGCCGGGGAGCTGTTTTTT. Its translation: CASSLTGESRAGELFF.

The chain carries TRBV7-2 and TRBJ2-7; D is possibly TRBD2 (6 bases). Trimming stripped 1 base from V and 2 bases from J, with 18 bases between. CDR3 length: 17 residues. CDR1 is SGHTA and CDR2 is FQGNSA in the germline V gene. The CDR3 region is CASSLVAGSRTPYEQYF. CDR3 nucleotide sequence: TGTGCCAGCAGCTTAGTGGCGGGGAGCCGAACCCCCTACGAGCAGTACTTC.

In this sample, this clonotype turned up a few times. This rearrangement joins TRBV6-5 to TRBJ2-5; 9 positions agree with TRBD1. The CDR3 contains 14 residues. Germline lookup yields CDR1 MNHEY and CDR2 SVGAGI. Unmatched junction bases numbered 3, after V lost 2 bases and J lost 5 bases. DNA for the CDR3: TGTGCCAGCAGTTACACAGGGGGCGGGGAGACCCAGTACTTC. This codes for CASSYTGGGETQYF.

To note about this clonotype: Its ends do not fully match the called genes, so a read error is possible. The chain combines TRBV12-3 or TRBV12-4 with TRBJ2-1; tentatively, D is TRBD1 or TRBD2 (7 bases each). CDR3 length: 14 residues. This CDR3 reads CASSNRGGYNDQFF. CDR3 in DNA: TGTGCCAGCAGCAACAGGGGAGGGTACAATGACCAGTTCTTC.

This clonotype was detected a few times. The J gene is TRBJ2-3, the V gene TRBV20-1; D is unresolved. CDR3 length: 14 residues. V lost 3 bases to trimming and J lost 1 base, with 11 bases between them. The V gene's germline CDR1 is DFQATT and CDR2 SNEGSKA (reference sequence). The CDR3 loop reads CSARWPQGTDTQYF. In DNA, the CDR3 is TGCAGTGCTAGGTGGCCCCAAGGCACAGATACGCAGTATTTT.

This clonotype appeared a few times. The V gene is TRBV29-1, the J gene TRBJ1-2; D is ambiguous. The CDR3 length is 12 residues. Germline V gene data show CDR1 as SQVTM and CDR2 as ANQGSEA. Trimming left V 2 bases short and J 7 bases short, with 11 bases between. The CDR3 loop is CSVEPQAGGYTF. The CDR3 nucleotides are TGCAGCGTTGAACCCCAGGCAGGTGGCTACACCTTC.

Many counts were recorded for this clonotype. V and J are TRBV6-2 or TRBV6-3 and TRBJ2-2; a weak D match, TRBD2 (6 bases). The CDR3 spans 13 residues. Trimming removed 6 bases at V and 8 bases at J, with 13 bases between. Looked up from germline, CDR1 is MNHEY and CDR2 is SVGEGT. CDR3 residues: CASSTSYVGELFF. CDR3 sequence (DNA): TGTGCCAGCAGCACTAGCTATGTGGGGGAGCTGTTTTTT.